The 3 T cell receptor beta chains reported below all come from one sample, sequenced in a study of control samples from healthy donors and cancer patients. The table came from immunoSEQ multiplex PCR; TCRdb's copy has only in-frame clones and leaves some out. This sample has about 130,000 clones, with 80% to 95% found just once. Sequenced: blood. Receptors originate from a man aged 35-49 years in good health.

The genes are TRBV5-1 and TRBJ2-3, with D maybe TRBD2 (7 bases). CDR1 is SGHRS, CDR2 YFSETQ, per germline. The CDR3 is made up of 16 amino acids. V was shortened by 0 bases and J by 6 bases, with 17 bases between the two germline ends. The CDR3 here is CASSLVTRGTLDTQYF. For the CDR3, the DNA is TGCGCCAGCAGCTTGGTAACGCGGGGGACACTGGATACGCAGTATTTT.

CDR3: CASSPKAGDDEQYF. CDR3 bases: TGTGCCAGCTCCCCCAAAGCGGGGGACGACGAGCAGTACTTC. J is TRBJ2-7 and V is TRBV5-4, with 8 bases fitting TRBD2. The CDR3 is made up of 14 amino acids. Unmatched junction bases numbered 11, after V lost 7 bases and J lost 5 bases. The V gene's germline CDR1 is SGHNT and CDR2 YYREEE (reference sequence).

V gene TRBV6-5 combines with J gene TRBJ1-1; 8 bases match TRBD1. The CDR3 has 14 amino acids. The germline V gene encodes CDR1 MNHEY and CDR2 SVGAGI. V shed 2 bases, J shed 5 bases, and the junction held 4 bases outside the gene matches. CDR3 coding DNA: TGTGCCAGCAGTTACCTGGGACAGGCAACTGAAGCTTTCTTT. Translated: CASSYLGQATEAFF.